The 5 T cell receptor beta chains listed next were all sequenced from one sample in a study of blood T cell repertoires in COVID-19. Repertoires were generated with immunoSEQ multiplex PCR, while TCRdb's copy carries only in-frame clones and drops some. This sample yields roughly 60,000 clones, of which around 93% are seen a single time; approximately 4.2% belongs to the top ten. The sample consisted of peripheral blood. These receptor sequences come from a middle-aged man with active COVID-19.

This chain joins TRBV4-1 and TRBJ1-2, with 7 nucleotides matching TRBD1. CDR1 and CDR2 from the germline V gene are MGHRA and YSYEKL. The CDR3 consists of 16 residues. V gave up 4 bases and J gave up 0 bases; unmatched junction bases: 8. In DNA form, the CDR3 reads TGCGCCAGCAGCCCCAATTGGGGGACAGCTAACTATGGCTACACCTTC. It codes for CASSPNWGTANYGYTF.

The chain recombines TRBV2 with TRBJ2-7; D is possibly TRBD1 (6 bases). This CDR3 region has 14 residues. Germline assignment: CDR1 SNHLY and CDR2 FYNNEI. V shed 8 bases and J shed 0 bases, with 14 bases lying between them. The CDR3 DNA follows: TGTGCCAGCGCCAGGGGCCTAAGCTCCTACGAGCAGTACTTC. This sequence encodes CASARGLSSYEQYF.

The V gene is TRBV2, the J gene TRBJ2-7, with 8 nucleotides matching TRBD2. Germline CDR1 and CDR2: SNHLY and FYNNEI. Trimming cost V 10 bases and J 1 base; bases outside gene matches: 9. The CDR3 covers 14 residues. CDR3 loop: CATTGGQPSYEQYF. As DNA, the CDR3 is TGTGCCACTACGGGGGGGCAGCCATCCTACGAGCAGTACTTC.

CDR3 sequence: CASSRKTGLALMNTEAFF. DNA of the CDR3: TGTGCCAGCAGTAGGAAAACAGGGCTCGCCCTTATGAACACTGAAGCTTTCTTT. The chain carries TRBV27 and TRBJ1-1; possibly TRBD1 for D (6 bases). Germline lookup yields CDR1 MNHEY and CDR2 SMNVEV (reference sequence). This CDR3 spans 18 amino acids. The V and J ends lost 5 bases and 0 bases respectively, with 22 bases between them.

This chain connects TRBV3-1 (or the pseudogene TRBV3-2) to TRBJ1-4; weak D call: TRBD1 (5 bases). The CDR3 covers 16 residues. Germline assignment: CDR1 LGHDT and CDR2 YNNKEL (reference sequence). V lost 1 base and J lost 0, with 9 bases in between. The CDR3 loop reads CASSQGGGTTNEKLFF. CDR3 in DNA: TGTGCCAGCAGCCAAGGGGGGGGAACAACTAATGAAAAACTGTTTTTT.